Following are 13 T cell receptor beta chains from one sample sequenced in a study of shared clonotypes between healthy human individuals. The data were produced by immunoSEQ multiplex PCR, yet TCRdb's version contains in-frame clones alone and is incomplete. Of roughly 1.4 million clones in the sample, about 98.5% are singletons; the top ten hold 0.36%. Sequencing was carried out using naive CD4+ T cells sorted from blood. The sample's subset: CD45RA+ positively selected. Source of these receptors: a man aged 25 to 45 in good health.

The chain recombines TRBV11-2 with TRBJ1-1; weak D call: TRBD1 (6 bases). The CDR3 is made up of 15 amino acids. V was trimmed by 3 bases and J by 3 bases, leaving 14 bases between them. Looked up from germline, CDR1 is SGHAT and CDR2 is FQNNGV. CDR3 loop: CASSFLPKGDTEAFF. The CDR3 nucleotides read TGTGCCAGCAGCTTTCTACCCAAGGGGGACACTGAAGCTTTCTTT.

The chain recombines TRBV30 with TRBJ2-3, with D unresolved. This CDR3 contains 12 residues. CDR1 and CDR2 (germline): GTSNPN, SVGIG (reference sequence). The V gene lost 2 bases and the J gene lost 6 bases, with 9 bases spanning the gap. CDR3 residues: CAWSPGWDTQYF. The CDR3 DNA sequence: TGTGCCTGGAGTCCAGGCTGGGATACGCAGTATTTT.

Points on this clone: Other DNA sequences in the sample encode the same CDR3. The CDR3 sequence is CASSLAQDTDTQYF. The DNA of the CDR3 is TGCGCCAGCAGCTTGGCACAGGACACAGATACGCAGTATTTT. The chain joins TRBV5-1 to TRBJ2-3; a possible D gene is TRBD1 (5 bases). V was pared by 0 bases and J by 2 bases, with 7 bases between. This CDR3 region has 14 residues. In germline, CDR1 is SGHRS, CDR2 YFSETQ.

The J gene is TRBJ1-4, the V gene TRBV9; D gene ambiguous. CDR1 is SGDLS and CDR2 is YYNGEE in the germline V gene. The CDR3 has 14 residues. The ends were cut back, 0 bases at V and 5 bases at J, with 8 bases in the middle. CDR3 residues: CASSVGRLNEKLFF. DNA of the CDR3: TGTGCCAGCAGCGTAGGACGGCTAAATGAAAAACTGTTTTTT.

The chain joins TRBV18 to TRBJ2-7; perhaps TRBD2 as D (5 bases). Germline loops: CDR1 KGHSH, CDR2 LQKENI. The CDR3 has 15 residues. Between the trimmed V and J ends, which lost 1 base and 1 base, there was a span of 11 bases. This chain's CDR3 is CASSPQGVYSYEQYF. The CDR3 DNA sequence: TGTGCCAGCTCACCACAGGGAGTCTATTCCTACGAGCAGTACTTC.

The chain carries TRBV5-5 and TRBJ1-1; D remains ambiguous. Germline V CDR1 and CDR2: SGHKS, YYEKEE (reference sequence). This CDR3 spans 13 amino acids. Trimming cost V 4 bases and J 1 base, with 8 bases left between them. This chain's CDR3 is CASSHEKNTEAFF. The CDR3 nucleotides read TGTGCCAGCAGCCATGAGAAGAACACTGAAGCTTTCTTT.

This chain joins TRBV5-8 and TRBJ1-1; D perhaps matches TRBD1 (5 bases). V was clipped by 2 bases and J by 0 bases, with 11 bases between them. Germline CDR1 is SGHTS and CDR2 is YDEGEE. The CDR3 has 15 residues. The CDR3 region is CASSFRRTMNTEAFF. CDR3 nucleotides: TGTGCCAGCAGCTTCCGACGGACAATGAACACTGAAGCTTTCTTT.

This clone has a single count. The chain couples TRBV5-1 to TRBJ2-1, with 7 bases fitting TRBD2. The CDR3 loop spans 15 amino acids. Germline lookup yields CDR1 SGHRS and CDR2 YFSETQ. With V trimmed by 4 bases and J by 7 bases, 11 bases remained unmatched. The CDR3 spells CASSPVVAGDNEQFF. The CDR3, as DNA: TGCGCCAGCAGCCCCGTAGTGGCGGGAGATAATGAGCAGTTCTTC.

This clone showed up just once. The chain links TRBV28 to TRBJ1-2; the D gene is possibly TRBD1 (5 bases). The germline V and J ends were trimmed by 2 bases and 5 bases, with 18 bases remaining between them. The germline gives CDR1 MDHEN, CDR2 SYDVKM. This CDR3 has 16 amino acids. The CDR3 is CASSLARNRPVYGYTF. The DNA of the CDR3 is TGTGCCAGCAGTTTAGCGCGGAACAGGCCAGTTTATGGCTACACCTTC.

V usage is TRBV6-6 and J usage is TRBJ2-1; 12 nucleotides line up with TRBD2. The CDR3 spans 16 residues. V lost 2 bases to trimming and J lost 4 bases; unmatched junction nucleotides: 3. The germline gives CDR1 MNHNY, CDR2 SVGAGI (reference sequence). The CDR3 spells CASSYGLAGRYNEQFF. The DNA of the CDR3 is TGTGCCAGCAGTTACGGACTAGCGGGAAGGTACAATGAGCAGTTCTTC.

The chain uses TRBV19 and TRBJ1-1, with 11 nucleotides matching TRBD1. The V and J ends lost 8 bases and 4 bases, in that order; junction bases with no gene match: 3. The CDR3 loop spans 13 amino acids. Germline values: CDR1 LNHDA, CDR2 SQIVND (reference sequence). The CDR3 region has the DNA TGTGCCAGTCGGGACAGGGGGAGCACTGAAGCTTTCTTT. Amino acid sequence: CASRDRGSTEAFF.

V usage is TRBV10-1 and J usage is TRBJ2-1; D is perhaps TRBD1 or TRBD2 (5 bases each). CDR1 is WNHNN and CDR2 is SYGVQD in the germline V gene (reference sequence). The CDR3 extends over 16 amino acids. The V end lost 0 bases, the J end lost 2 bases, and 11 bases lay between the germline ends. CDR3 loop: CASSESRDGAYNEQFF. For the CDR3, the DNA is TGCGCCAGCAGTGAGTCCCGGGACGGGGCCTACAATGAGCAGTTCTTC.

The chain combines TRBV5-1 with TRBJ2-7; 7 positions agree with TRBD2. The CDR3 is 16 amino acids. Germline V CDR1 and CDR2: SGHRS, YFSETQ. After removal of 5 bases from V and 5 bases from J, the junction contained 16 bases not matched to a gene. The CDR3 nucleotides are TGCGCCAGCAGATCTGGCTCTGCGGGAGTTTTCAACGAGCAGTACTTC. Translated: CASRSGSAGVFNEQYF.